The clone carrying this T cell receptor (beta chain) appeared a few times. Its antigen is as yet unknown. This record comes from a study of T cell repertoires in cytomegalovirus infection. Study outcomes and limitations: Carriage of CMV together with the relevant HLA was identifiable through cumulative public TCR beta family frequency.

TCRdb independently ran MiXCR on the reads; one entry per CDR3 protein. The sample yields around 530,000 distinct CDR3 sequences, 26% seen once. There are 15 residues in the CDR3. Germline assignment: CDR1 SGHTA and CDR2 FQGNSA. V was cut by 6 bases and J by 0 bases, with 14 bases left in between. The rearrangement joins TRBV7-2 to TRBJ1-1, with D perhaps matching TRBD1 (6 bases). This clonotype was sampled from a human donor in good health (CMV status not recorded). Some clones in this sample may be carry-over from other donors' samples. Sequencing used PBMCs. The CDR3 DNA sequence: TGTGCCAGCAGGACCGCGGGACACATGAACACTGAAGCTTTCTTT. Translating it yields CASRTAGHMNTEAFF.